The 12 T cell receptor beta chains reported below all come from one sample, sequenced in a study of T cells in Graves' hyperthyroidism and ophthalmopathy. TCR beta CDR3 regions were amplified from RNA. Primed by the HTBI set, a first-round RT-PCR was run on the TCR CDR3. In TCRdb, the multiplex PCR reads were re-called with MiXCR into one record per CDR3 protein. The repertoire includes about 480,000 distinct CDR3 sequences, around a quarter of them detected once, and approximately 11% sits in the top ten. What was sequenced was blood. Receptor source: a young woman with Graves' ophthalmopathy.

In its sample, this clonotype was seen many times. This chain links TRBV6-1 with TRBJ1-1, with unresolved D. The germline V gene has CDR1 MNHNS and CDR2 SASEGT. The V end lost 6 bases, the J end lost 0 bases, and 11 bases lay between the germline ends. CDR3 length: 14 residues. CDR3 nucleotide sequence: TGTGCCAGCAGCCAAGCCGGGCTGAACACTGAAGCTTTCTTT. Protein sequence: CASSQAGLNTEAFF.

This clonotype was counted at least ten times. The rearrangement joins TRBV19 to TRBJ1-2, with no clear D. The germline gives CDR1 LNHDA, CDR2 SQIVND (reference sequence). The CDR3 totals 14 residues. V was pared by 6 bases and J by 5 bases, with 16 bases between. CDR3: CASSRQPRTYGYTF. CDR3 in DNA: TGTGCCAGTAGCAGACAACCGCGAACTTATGGCTACACCTTC. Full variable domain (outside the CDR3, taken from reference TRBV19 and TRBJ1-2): DGGITQSPKYLFRKEGQNVTLSCEQNLNHDAMYWYRQDPGQGLRLIYYSQIVNDFQKGDIAEGYSVSREKKESFPLTVTSAQKNPTAFYLCASSRQPRTYGYTFGSGTRLTVV.

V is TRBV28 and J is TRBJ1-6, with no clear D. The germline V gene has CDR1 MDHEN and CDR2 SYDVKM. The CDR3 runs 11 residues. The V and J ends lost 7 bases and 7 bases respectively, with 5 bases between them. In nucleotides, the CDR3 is TGTGCCAGCAACTTGAATTCACCCCTCCACTTT. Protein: CASNLNSPLHF.

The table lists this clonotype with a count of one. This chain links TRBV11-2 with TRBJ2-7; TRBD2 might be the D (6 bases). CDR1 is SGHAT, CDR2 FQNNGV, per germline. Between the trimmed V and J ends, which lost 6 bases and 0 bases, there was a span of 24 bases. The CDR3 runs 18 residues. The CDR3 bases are TGTGCCAGCAGTCAGCCGGGACGGACCGGACTAATCTCCTACGAGCAGTACTTC. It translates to CASSQPGRTGLISYEQYF.

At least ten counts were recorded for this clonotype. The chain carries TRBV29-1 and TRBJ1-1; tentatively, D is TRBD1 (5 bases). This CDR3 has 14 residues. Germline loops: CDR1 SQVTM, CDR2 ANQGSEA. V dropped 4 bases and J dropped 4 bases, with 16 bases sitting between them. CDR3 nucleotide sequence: TGCAGCGTTGCTAATATGGGGGTGGGCACTGAAGCTTTCTTT. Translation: CSVANMGVGTEAFF.

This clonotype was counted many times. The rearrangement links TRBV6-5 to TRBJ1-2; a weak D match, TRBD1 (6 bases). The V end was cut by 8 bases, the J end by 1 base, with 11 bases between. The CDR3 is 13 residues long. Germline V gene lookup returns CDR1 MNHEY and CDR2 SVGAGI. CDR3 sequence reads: CASRPGVNYGYTF. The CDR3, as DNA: TGTGCCAGCCGGCCAGGGGTTAACTATGGCTACACCTTC.

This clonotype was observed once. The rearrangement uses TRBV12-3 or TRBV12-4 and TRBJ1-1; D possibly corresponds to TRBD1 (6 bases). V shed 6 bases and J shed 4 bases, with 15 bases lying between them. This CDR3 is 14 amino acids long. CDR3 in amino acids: CASRIDRQGTEAFF. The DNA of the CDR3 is TGTGCCAGCAGGATAGACAGGCAGGGCACTGAAGCTTTCTTT.

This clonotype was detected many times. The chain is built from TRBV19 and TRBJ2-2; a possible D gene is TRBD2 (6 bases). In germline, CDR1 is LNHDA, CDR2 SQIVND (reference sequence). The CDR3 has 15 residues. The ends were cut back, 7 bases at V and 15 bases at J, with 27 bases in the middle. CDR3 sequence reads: CASTPYAIGGPELFF. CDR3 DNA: TGTGCCAGTACCCCATACGCCATCGGGGGTCCAGAATTGTTTTTT.

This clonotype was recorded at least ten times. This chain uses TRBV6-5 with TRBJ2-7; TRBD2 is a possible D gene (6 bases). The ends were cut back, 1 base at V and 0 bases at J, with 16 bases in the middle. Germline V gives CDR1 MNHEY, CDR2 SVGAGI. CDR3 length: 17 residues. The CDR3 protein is CASSYLGPGESSYEQYF. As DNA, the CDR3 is TGTGCCAGCAGTTACTTAGGTCCGGGGGAAAGCTCCTACGAGCAGTACTTC.

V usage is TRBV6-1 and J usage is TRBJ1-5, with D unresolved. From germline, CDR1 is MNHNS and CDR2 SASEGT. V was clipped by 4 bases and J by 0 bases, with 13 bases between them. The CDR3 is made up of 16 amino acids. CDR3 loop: CASSGQGVYSNQPQHF. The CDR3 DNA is TGTGCCAGCAGTGGCCAAGGAGTTTATAGCAATCAGCCCCAGCATTTT.

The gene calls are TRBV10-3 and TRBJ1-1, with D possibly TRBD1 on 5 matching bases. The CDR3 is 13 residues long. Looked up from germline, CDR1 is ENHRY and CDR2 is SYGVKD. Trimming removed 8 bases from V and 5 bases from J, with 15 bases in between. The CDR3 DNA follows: TGTGCCATCGGTTTGGGGGGAGGGACTGAAGCTTTCTTT. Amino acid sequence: CAIGLGGGTEAFF.

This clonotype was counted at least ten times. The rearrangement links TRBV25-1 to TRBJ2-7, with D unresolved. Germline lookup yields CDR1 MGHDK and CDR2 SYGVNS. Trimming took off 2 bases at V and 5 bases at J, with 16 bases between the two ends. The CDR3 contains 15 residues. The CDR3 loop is CASSEDRPGKNEQYF. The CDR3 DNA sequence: TGTGCCAGCAGTGAAGACCGTCCAGGAAAGAACGAGCAGTACTTC.